A selection of T cell receptor beta chains follows, all from one sample in a study of blood T cell repertoires in COVID-19. The repertoire was sequenced with immunoSEQ multiplex PCR; TCRdb's copy has only in-frame clones and lacks some. This sample yields 90,000 or so clones, of which 75% to 90% are seen a single time; 6.5% to 9% belongs to the top ten. The sample comprised peripheral blood. These receptors were collected from a man between 60 and 75 years old with acute or convalescent COVID-19. Each CDR3 is given with its conserved first and last residue. D genes are given only for firm matches. Rows give clone size only sometimes, using once, few, many, or a class for an expanded clone.

D	V	J	size	CDR3	DNA
.	TRBV27	TRBJ1-1	.	CASSLDVNTEAFF	TGTGCCAGCAGCCTAGACGTGAACACTGAAGCTTTCTTT
TRBD1	TRBV6-2/TRBV6-3	TRBJ1-5	.	CASSYTGGLRQPQHF	TGTGCCAGCAGTTACACAGGGGGCCTAAGACAGCCCCAGCATTTT
.	TRBV21-1	TRBJ2-7	.	CASSLDGNFTYEQYF	TGTGCCAGCAGCCTCGACGGGAATTTTACCTACGAGCAGTACTTC
TRBD2	TRBV6-5	TRBJ2-1	.	CASSLTSGYNEQFF	TGTGCCAGCAGTCTGACTAGCGGCTACAATGAGCAGTTCTTC
.	TRBV7-9	TRBJ1-1	.	CASSLASQGLRAFF	TGTGCCAGCAGCTTAGCCTCACAGGGATTGCGGGCTTTCTTT
TRBD2	TRBV30	TRBJ2-2	once	CAWTSGVNTGELFF	TGTGCCTGGACTAGCGGGGTTAACACCGGGGAGCTGTTTTTT
.	TRBV27	TRBJ2-1	.	CASGTPYNEQFF	TGTGCCAGCGGGACACCTTACAATGAGCAGTTCTTC
TRBD1	TRBV6-1	TRBJ2-5	.	CASSEMTGGRQETQYF	TGTGCCAGCAGTGAAATGACAGGGGGGAGGCAAGAGACCCAGTACTTC
TRBD1	TRBV30	TRBJ1-1	.	CAWKREGARGEAFF	TGTGCCTGGAAACGAGAGGGGGCGCGAGGTGAAGCTTTCTTT
.	TRBV10-2	TRBJ2-1	.	CASSDSGAAYNEQFF	TGCGCCAGCAGTGACAGCGGAGCCGCCTACAATGAGCAGTTCTTC
.	TRBV19	TRBJ2-3	.	CASKVALSTDTQYF	TGTGCCAGTAAAGTAGCGCTAAGCACAGATACGCAGTATTTT
.	TRBV7-6	TRBJ1-2	.	CASSLIQATNYGYTF	TGTGCCAGCAGCTTAATCCAGGCAACTAACTATGGCTACACCTTC
.	TRBV7-2	TRBJ1-5	.	CASSPRQGHQPQHF	TGTGCCAGCAGCCCTCGGCAGGGTCATCAGCCCCAGCATTTT
.	TRBV5-1	TRBJ2-3	.	CASSLAAVDTQYF	TGCGCCAGCAGCTTGGCCGCGGTAGATACGCAGTATTTT
.	TRBV5-1	TRBJ2-2	.	CASSSPWGDTGELFF	TGCGCCAGCAGCTCTCCCTGGGGGGACACCGGGGAGCTGTTTTTT
.	TRBV7-2	TRBJ2-3	few	CASSSIRVPAQDTQYF	TGTGCCAGCAGCTCAATCCGGGTTCCAGCCCAAGATACGCAGTATTTT
TRBD2	TRBV11-2	TRBJ2-1	.	CASSLDRLAGGPYNEQFF	TGTGCCAGCAGCTTAGATCGACTAGCGGGGGGGCCCTACAATGAGCAGTTCTTC
.	TRBV2	TRBJ1-2	.	CATTKAADGSTNYGYTF	TGTGCCACCACTAAGGCCGCGGACGGGAGCACTAACTATGGCTACACCTTC
.	TRBV18	TRBJ2-2	.	CASSTAGNTGELFF	TGTGCCAGCTCGACGGCAGGGAACACCGGGGAGCTGTTTTTT
.	TRBV6-6	TRBJ1-1	.	CASSYSAVNTEAFF	TGTGCCAGCAGTTACTCGGCCGTGAACACTGAAGCTTTCTTT
TRBD2	TRBV10-2	TRBJ2-5	.	CASSEGTSGRARETQYF	TGCGCCAGCAGTGAGGGGACTAGCGGGAGGGCCCGGGAGACCCAGTACTTC
TRBD1	TRBV2	TRBJ1-1	.	CASSDPGQWESEAFF	TGTGCCAGCAGTGACCCGGGACAGTGGGAATCTGAAGCTTTCTTT
.	TRBV7-8	TRBJ1-1	.	CASSLKRQLNTEAFF	TGTGCCAGCAGCTTAAAAAGACAGCTGAACACTGAAGCTTTCTTT
TRBD1	TRBV2	TRBJ1-2	.	CASSGDRRDYGYTF	TGTGCCAGCAGTGGGGACAGGAGGGACTATGGCTACACCTTC
TRBD1	TRBV5-6	TRBJ1-1	.	CASSAGTGTEAFF	TGTGCCAGCAGCGCCGGGACAGGGACTGAAGCTTTCTTT
TRBD1	TRBV5-1	TRBJ2-2	.	CASRFLGQSTGELFF	TGCGCCAGCAGATTTTTGGGACAGAGCACCGGGGAGCTGTTTTTT
.	TRBV5-6	TRBJ1-2	.	CASSLVQGINYGYTF	TGTGCCAGCAGCTTGGTACAGGGAATTAACTATGGCTACACCTTC
.	TRBV6-2/TRBV6-3	TRBJ1-5	.	CASSHLGDTSGQPQHF	TGTGCCAGCAGTCATCTCGGGGACACCTCTGGGCAGCCCCAGCATTTT
.	TRBV9	TRBJ1-1	.	CASSGGGARGTEAFF	TGTGCCAGCAGCGGCGGAGGGGCCCGGGGAACTGAAGCTTTCTTT
TRBD1	TRBV30	TRBJ2-2	.	CASPGQGNTGELFF	TGTGCCTCCCCGGGACAGGGGAACACCGGGGAGCTGTTTTTT
TRBD1	TRBV19	TRBJ1-6	.	CASSPPGQGNSPLHF	TGTGCCAGTAGTCCACCGGGACAGGGTAATTCACCCCTCCACTTT
.	TRBV19	TRBJ2-6	once	CASSATGTGANVLTF	TGTGCCAGTAGTGCAACAGGGACCGGGGCCAACGTCCTGACTTTC
.	TRBV27	TRBJ1-2	.	CASSFNPLSRPPNGYTF	TGTGCCAGCAGTTTTAACCCCCTATCGCGCCCCCCTAATGGCTACACCTTC
.	TRBV6-5	TRBJ2-1	.	CASSYGGSGSGDEQFF	TGTGCCAGCAGTTACGGGGGTTCTGGTTCGGGAGATGAGCAGTTCTTC
.	TRBV7-9	TRBJ2-7	.	CASSLGGKVYEQYF	TGTGCCAGCAGCTTAGGCGGGAAAGTCTACGAGCAGTACTTC
.	TRBV10-2	TRBJ1-4	.	CASRGVNEKLFF	TGCGCCAGCAGAGGGGTTAATGAAAAACTGTTTTTT
TRBD1	TRBV4-3	TRBJ2-1	.	CASSQGSDRGNNEQFF	TGCGCCAGCAGCCAAGGATCGGACAGGGGGAACAATGAGCAGTTCTTC
.	TRBV30	TRBJ1-6	.	CAWSVDRGTSYNSPLHF	TGTGCCTGGAGTGTTGACCGCGGCACCTCCTATAATTCACCCCTCCACTTT
TRBD1	TRBV29-1	TRBJ1-2	.	CSVRTGVYGYTF	TGCAGCGTTCGGACAGGGGTCTATGGCTACACCTTC
TRBD2	TRBV11-2	TRBJ2-2	.	CASSSRGLAGGPNTGELFF	TGTGCCAGCAGCTCTAGGGGACTAGCGGGAGGGCCCAACACCGGGGAGCTGTTTTTT
TRBD1	TRBV2	TRBJ2-3	.	CASSSPRGQGGTTDTQYF	TGTGCCAGCAGTTCACCGAGGGGACAGGGAGGCACCACAGATACGCAGTATTTT
TRBD2	TRBV3-1/TRBV3-2	TRBJ2-3	once	CASSQGGGGGDTQYF	TGTGCCAGCAGCCAAGGGGGCGGGGGAGGCGATACGCAGTATTTT
.	TRBV30	TRBJ1-1	.	CAWRGTGGTEAFF	TGTGCCTGGAGGGGGACTGGGGGTACTGAAGCTTTCTTT
.	TRBV29-1	TRBJ2-1	.	CSVGAHSYNEQFF	TGCAGCGTTGGGGCCCACTCCTACAATGAGCAGTTCTTC
.	TRBV15	TRBJ1-2	.	CATSRRTGGYTF	TGTGCCACCAGCAGACGGACGGGAGGCTACACCTTC
TRBD1	TRBV18	TRBJ2-5	once	CASSPPFMDRGLETQYF	TGTGCCAGCTCACCACCTTTTATGGACAGGGGGCTTGAGACCCAGTACTTC
.	TRBV10-2	TRBJ1-5	.	CASSPPGGMGQPQHF	TGCGCCAGCAGTCCCCCGGGGGGGATGGGGCAGCCCCAGCATTTT
.	TRBV2	TRBJ1-5	.	CASSEQRGNQPQHF	TGTGCCAGCAGTGAGCAACGGGGCAATCAGCCCCAGCATTTT
TRBD1	TRBV10-3	TRBJ1-1	once	CAIRGQGGDTEAFF	TGTGCCATCAGAGGACAGGGGGGGGACACTGAAGCTTTCTTT
TRBD1	TRBV27	TRBJ2-4	.	CASSGQGLAKNIQYF	TGTGCCAGCAGTGGACAGGGATTAGCCAAAAACATTCAGTACTTC
TRBD1	TRBV28	TRBJ1-6	.	CASRSGGAKNSPLHF	TGTGCCAGCAGATCAGGGGGCGCGAAGAATTCACCCCTCCACTTT